This passage covers 24 T cell receptor beta chains from one sample sequenced in a study of shared clonotypes between healthy human individuals. Repertoires were generated with immunoSEQ multiplex PCR, while TCRdb's copy carries only in-frame clones and drops some. This table has approximately 250,000 clones, just over 65% appearing once. The sample comprised memory CD4+ T cells sorted from blood. As for subset: CD45RA-negative fraction. These receptors all come from a man aged 25-45 years in good health.

The J gene is TRBJ1-2, the V gene TRBV27, with D unresolved. CDR1 is MNHEY, CDR2 SMNVEV, per germline (reference sequence). Trimming took off 2 bases at V and 1 base at J, with 11 bases between the two ends. The CDR3 is made up of 15 amino acids. The CDR3 nucleotides read TGTGCCAGCAGTTTAACCCCCCCCGGTAACTATGGCTACACCTTC. Translated: CASSLTPPGNYGYTF.

There are a few counts of this clone. This rearrangement joins TRBV15 to TRBJ2-7; 7 bases agree with TRBD2. J was trimmed by 4 bases and V by 3 bases; bases with no gene match: 12. Germline V gene sequence: CDR1 LNHNV, CDR2 YYDKDF (reference sequence). The CDR3 is 16 residues long. The CDR3 spells CATSSIGGGDSYEQYF. DNA of the CDR3: TGTGCCACCAGCAGCATTGGGGGGGGTGATAGTTACGAGCAGTACTTC.

This clone was seen more than once but under ten times. V is TRBV25-1 and J is TRBJ1-1; D is possibly TRBD1 (5 bases). This CDR3 contains 14 residues. In germline, CDR1 is MGHDK, CDR2 SYGVNS. V lost 3 bases, J lost 3 bases, and 11 bases lay in between. The DNA of the CDR3 is TGTGCCAGCAGTGACCGGGGGGTTCACACTGAAGCTTTCTTT. Residues: CASSDRGVHTEAFF.

The table lists this clone with many counts. The CDR3 DNA reads TGCGCCAGCAGCTTGGCCTTGGGCAGGGGGCAAGGTGAAGCTTTCTTT. This codes for CASSLALGRGQGEAFF. V usage is TRBV5-1 and J usage is TRBJ1-1; 8 bases are shared with TRBD1. V gave up 0 bases and J gave up 7 bases; unmatched junction bases: 11. CDR3 length equals 16 residues. The germline V gene has CDR1 SGHRS and CDR2 YFSETQ. The variable domain in full, with the rest retrieved from reference TRBV5-1 and TRBJ1-1, is KAGVTQTPRYLIKTRGQQVTLSCSPISGHRSVSWYQQTPGQGLQFLFEYFSETQRNKGNFPGRFSGRQFSNSRSEMNVSTLELGDSALYLCASSLALGRGQGEAFFGQGTRLTVV.

The rearrangement joins TRBV9 to TRBJ1-4; no clear D gene. Germline assignment: CDR1 SGDLS and CDR2 YYNGEE. This CDR3 contains 16 residues. V shed 0 bases and J shed 3 bases, with 12 bases lying between them. As DNA, the CDR3 is TGTGCCAGCAGCGTAGGGATAGGTTTGGCTAATGAAAAACTGTTTTTT. Protein product: CASSVGIGLANEKLFF.

The V gene is TRBV2, the J gene TRBJ1-4; D gene unclear. CDR3 length: 17 residues. Germline lookup yields CDR1 SNHLY and CDR2 FYNNEI. The V gene lost 5 bases and the J gene lost 0 bases, with 16 bases spanning the gap. The CDR3 region is CASSKSRTGTTNEKLFF. In DNA, the CDR3 is TGTGCCAGCAGTAAATCTCGGACGGGGACAACTAATGAAAAACTGTTTTTT.

This clone has more than one count but fewer than ten. This rearrangement joins TRBV19 to TRBJ1-5; D uncertain. CDR1 and CDR2 (germline): LNHDA, SQIVND (reference sequence). V was trimmed by 4 bases and J by 4 bases, leaving 14 bases between them. CDR3 length: 15 amino acids. The CDR3 DNA is TGTGCCAGTAGTACCCCTGGGGTCGGAAATCAGCCCCAGCATTTT. Translation gives CASSTPGVGNQPQHF.

This chain connects TRBV28 to TRBJ2-6, with a tentative D call TRBD1 (5 bases). CDR1 is MDHEN, CDR2 SYDVKM, per germline. The CDR3 contains 15 residues. V lost 1 base to trimming and J lost 3 bases, with 7 bases between them. CDR3: CASSLLGVGANVLTF. For the CDR3, the DNA is TGTGCCAGCAGTTTATTAGGGGTTGGGGCCAACGTCCTGACTTTC.

About this clone itself: This may arise from a read error, as a much more abundant clone is one base away. The V call is TRBV18, the J call TRBJ2-3, with 9 bases matching TRBD1. Trimming removed 3 bases from V and 4 bases from J; junction bases left unmatched: 2. The germline V gene encodes CDR1 KGHSH and CDR2 LQKENI. This CDR3 spans 14 amino acids. The CDR3 DNA sequence: TGTGCCAGCTCACCTGGGACAGGGCCAGATACGCAGTATTTT. Protein product: CASSPGTGPDTQYF. Full variable domain (remainder filled in from reference TRBV18 and TRBJ2-3): NAGVMQNPRHLVRRRGQEARLRCSPMKGHSHVYWYRQLPEEGLKFMVYLQKENIIDESGMPKERFSAEFPKEGPSILRIQQVVRGDSAAYFCASSPGTGPDTQYFGPGTRLTVL.

This clone has ten or more counts. CDR3: CASSRDHAFGGELFF. CDR3 DNA: TGTGCCAGTAGTCGGGACCACGCCTTTGGCGGGGAGCTGTTTTTT. The chain couples TRBV19 to TRBJ2-2; perhaps D is TRBD1 or TRBD2 (5 bases each). Trimming shortened V by 5 bases and J by 7 bases, and 17 bases separated the two germline ends. The germline V gene has CDR1 LNHDA and CDR2 SQIVND (reference sequence). The length of the CDR3 is 15 residues.

This clone appeared a few times. The CDR3 loop is CASSEYLAGSTDTQYF. The CDR3 DNA sequence: TGTGCCAGCAGTGAATACCTAGCGGGCAGCACAGATACGCAGTATTTT. The chain joins TRBV25-1 to TRBJ2-3; 8 bases are shared with TRBD2. The germline gives CDR1 MGHDK, CDR2 SYGVNS. The CDR3 consists of 16 residues. The V segment lost 0 bases and the J segment 0 bases; nucleotides outside the gene matches: 2.

In its sample, this clone was seen a few times. The rearrangement links TRBV6-6 to TRBJ1-2; D may be TRBD1 (6 bases). This CDR3 comprises 16 residues. V was trimmed by 5 bases and J by 4 bases, leaving 20 bases between them. Germline V gene sequence: CDR1 MNHNY, CDR2 SVGAGI (reference sequence). CDR3 amino acids: CASSQIGGGAAYGYTF. The CDR3 bases are TGTGCCAGCAGTCAGATCGGGGGCGGAGCTGCCTATGGCTACACCTTC.

This clone was counted only a few times. The chain is built from TRBV9 and TRBJ2-4; D unclear. The CDR3 consists of 12 residues. Germline values: CDR1 SGDLS, CDR2 YYNGEE. Trimming shortened V by 3 bases and J by 10 bases, and 11 bases separated the two germline ends. The CDR3 loop is CASSENDEIQYF. The DNA for the CDR3 is TGTGCCAGCAGCGAAAACGATGAAATTCAGTACTTC.

This clone has only a few counts. The chain couples TRBV25-1 to TRBJ2-5, with 8 bases identical to TRBD1. Germline assignment: CDR1 MGHDK and CDR2 SYGVNS. The CDR3 sequence is 14 residues long. After removal of 6 bases from V and 1 base from J, the junction contained 4 bases not matched to a gene. CDR3 DNA sequence: TGTGCCAGCAGCGAACAGGGGGTCCAAGAGACCCAGTACTTC. It codes for CASSEQGVQETQYF. Filled out from reference TRBV25-1 and TRBJ2-5, the complete variable domain reads EADIYQTPRYLVIGTGKKITLECSQTMGHDKMYWYQQDPGMELHLIHYSYGVNSTEKGDLSSESTVSRIRTEHFPLTLESARPSHTSQYLCASSEQGVQETQYFGPGTRLLVL.

The chain has TRBV6-6 and TRBJ2-7; D unclear. Germline V CDR1 and CDR2: MNHNY, SVGAGI (reference sequence). This CDR3 region has 14 residues. V was cut by 7 bases and J by 2 bases, with 15 bases left in between. CDR3 residues: CASIEVGPPYEQYF. The CDR3 nucleotides read TGTGCCAGCATCGAAGTAGGGCCGCCCTACGAGCAGTACTTC.

The rearrangement uses TRBV5-1 and TRBJ2-7; TRBD1 is a possible D gene (6 bases). Germline V gene data show CDR1 as SGHRS and CDR2 as YFSETQ. The CDR3 contains 17 residues. The V and J ends lost 3 bases and 6 bases respectively, with 25 bases between them. This CDR3 reads CASSSSPLTGGTLEQYF. CDR3 sequence (DNA): TGCGCCAGCAGCTCCTCCCCCTTGACAGGCGGTACACTCGAGCAGTACTTC.

The chain combines TRBV27 with TRBJ2-1, with TRBD2 identical over 9 bases. J lost 1 base, V lost 3 bases, and 10 bases had no gene match. Germline V gives CDR1 MNHEY, CDR2 SMNVEV (reference sequence). The CDR3 runs to 18 residues. The CDR3 DNA is TGTGCCAGCAGTTTGTGGCGGGAGGGCCGTAGATCCTACAATGAGCAGTTCTTC. Amino acids: CASSLWREGRRSYNEQFF.

The V and J genes are TRBV10-3 and TRBJ2-2; weak D call: TRBD2 (7 bases). V lost 3 bases, J lost 5 bases, and 13 bases lay in between. The germline CDR1 and CDR2 sequences are ENHRY and SYGVKD. This CDR3 is built from 15 residues. The CDR3 region has the DNA TGTGCCATCAGTGAAACGAGCGGGACAACCGGGGAGCTGTTTTTT. The encoded protein is CAISETSGTTGELFF.

This clone was seen a single time. The chain has TRBV19 and TRBJ2-1; 9 bases are shared with TRBD2. V lost 3 bases, J lost 9 bases, and 6 bases stayed unmatched. Germline V gene data show CDR1 as LNHDA and CDR2 as SQIVND (reference sequence). The CDR3 is 14 amino acids. The CDR3 DNA follows: TGTGCCAGTAGTATGACTAGCGGAGTGGGTGAGCAGTTCTTC. Its translation: CASSMTSGVGEQFF. Drawing the rest from reference TRBV19 and TRBJ2-1, the complete variable domain is DGGITQSPKYLFRKEGQNVTLSCEQNLNHDAMYWYRQDPGQGLRLIYYSQIVNDFQKGDIAEGYSVSREKKESFPLTVTSAQKNPTAFYLCASSMTSGVGEQFFGPGTRLTVL.

The genes are TRBV28 and TRBJ2-7; maybe TRBD1 (7 bases). Germline assignment: CDR1 MDHEN and CDR2 SYDVKM. The CDR3 covers 14 residues. Trimming shortened V by 2 bases and J by 3 bases, and 11 bases separated the two germline ends. CDR3 nucleotide sequence: TGTGCCAGCAGTTTACACAGGGGAGGCTACGAGCAGTACTTC. Protein sequence: CASSLHRGGYEQYF. The variable domain in full, with the rest retrieved from reference TRBV28 and TRBJ2-7, is DVKVTQSSRYLVKRTGEKVFLECVQDMDHENMFWYRQDPGLGLRLIYFSYDVKMKEKGDIPEGYSVSREKKERFSLILESASTNQTSMYLCASSLHRGGYEQYFGPGTRLTVT.

The CDR3 spells CASSHRGLDYGYTF. The CDR3 bases are TGCGCCAGCAGCCACAGGGGGCTGGACTATGGCTACACCTTC. The chain has TRBV4-3 and TRBJ1-2, with 8 bases matching TRBD1. Trimming cost V 3 bases and J 3 bases; bases outside gene matches: 3. Germline V gene lookup returns CDR1 LGHNA and CDR2 YSLEER. The CDR3 spans 14 residues.

The chain has TRBV5-1 and TRBJ2-5, with TRBD1 identical over 10 bases. V shed 4 bases and J 5 bases; nucleotides not matched to a gene: 11. Germline CDR1 and CDR2: SGHRS and YFSETQ. This CDR3 contains 16 residues. The CDR3 loop reads CASSHFETGGAETQYF. The DNA for the CDR3 is TGCGCCAGCAGCCATTTTGAGACAGGGGGCGCGGAGACCCAGTACTTC. Complete variable domain (other parts from reference TRBV5-1 and TRBJ2-5): KAGVTQTPRYLIKTRGQQVTLSCSPISGHRSVSWYQQTPGQGLQFLFEYFSETQRNKGNFPGRFSGRQFSNSRSEMNVSTLELGDSALYLCASSHFETGGAETQYFGPGTRLLVL.

This clone appeared a few times. This rearrangement joins TRBV2 to TRBJ1-2, with D possibly matching TRBD1 (6 bases). This CDR3 has 12 residues. Germline CDR1 is SNHLY and CDR2 is FYNNEI. Trimming cost V 4 bases and J 4 bases, with 7 bases left between them. The CDR3: CASSGTAYGYTF. The CDR3 DNA follows: TGTGCCAGCAGTGGGACAGCCTATGGCTACACCTTC.

The chain employs TRBV9 and TRBJ2-3; no clear D. V was trimmed by 4 bases and J by 4 bases, leaving 16 bases between them. CDR1 and CDR2 from the germline V gene are SGDLS and YYNGEE. CDR3 length: 15 amino acids. The CDR3 here is CASSHSRWMSDTQYF. CDR3 nucleotide sequence: TGTGCCAGCAGCCATAGTAGATGGATGTCAGATACGCAGTATTTT.